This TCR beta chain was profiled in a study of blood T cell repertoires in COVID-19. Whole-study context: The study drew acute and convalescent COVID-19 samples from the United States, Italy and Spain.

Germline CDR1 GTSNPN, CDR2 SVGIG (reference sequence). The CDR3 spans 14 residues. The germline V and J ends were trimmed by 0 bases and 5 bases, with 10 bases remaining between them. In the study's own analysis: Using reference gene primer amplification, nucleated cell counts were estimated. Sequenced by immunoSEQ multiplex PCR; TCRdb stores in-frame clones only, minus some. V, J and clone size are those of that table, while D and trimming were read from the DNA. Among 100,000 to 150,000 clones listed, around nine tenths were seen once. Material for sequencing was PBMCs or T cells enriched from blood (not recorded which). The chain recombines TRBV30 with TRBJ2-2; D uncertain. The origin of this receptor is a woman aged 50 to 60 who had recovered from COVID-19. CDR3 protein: CAWSVMRRTGELFF. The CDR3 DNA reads TGTGCCTGGAGTGTAATGAGGCGGACCGGGGAGCTGTTTTTT.